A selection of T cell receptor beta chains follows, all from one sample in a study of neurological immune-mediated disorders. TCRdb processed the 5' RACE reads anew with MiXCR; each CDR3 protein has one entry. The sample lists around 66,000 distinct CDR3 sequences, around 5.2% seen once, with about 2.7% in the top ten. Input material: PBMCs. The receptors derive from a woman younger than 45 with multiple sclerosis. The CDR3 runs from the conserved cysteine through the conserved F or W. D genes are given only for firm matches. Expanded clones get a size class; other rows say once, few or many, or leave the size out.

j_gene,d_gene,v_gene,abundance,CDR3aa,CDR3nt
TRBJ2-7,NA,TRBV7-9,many,CASSLITGTYEQYF,TGTGCCAGCAGCTTAATCACAGGGACATACGAGCAGTACTTC
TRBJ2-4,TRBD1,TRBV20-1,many,CSARDMTGAKNIQYF,TGCAGTGCTAGGGATATGACAGGGGCCAAAAACATTCAGTACTTC
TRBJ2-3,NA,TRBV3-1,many,CASSQGGHLRNTQYF,TGTGCCAGCAGCCAAGGCGGCCACCTAAGGAATACGCAGTATTTT
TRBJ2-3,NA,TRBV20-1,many,CSASEAAGDGDTQYF,TGCAGTGCTAGTGAAGCGGCAGGGGACGGAGATACGCAGTATTTT
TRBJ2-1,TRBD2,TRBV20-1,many,CSARGTSGGADGHEQFF,TGCAGTGCTAGGGGTACTAGCGGGGGCGCCGATGGTCATGAGCAGTTCTTC
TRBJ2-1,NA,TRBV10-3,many,CATTHRDGYNEQFF,TGTGCCACAACCCACCGGGACGGATACAATGAGCAGTTCTTC
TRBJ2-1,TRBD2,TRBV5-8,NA,CASSPRPGGLAGHNEQFF,TGTGCCAGCAGCCCCCGGCCGGGGGGACTAGCGGGGCACAATGAGCAGTTCTTC
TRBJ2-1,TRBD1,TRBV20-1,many,CSARGDRGFNEQFF,TGCAGTGCTAGAGGGGACAGGGGATTCAATGAGCAGTTCTTC
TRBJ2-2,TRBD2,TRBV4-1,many,CASSQVIAGGPPAGELFF,TGCGCCAGCAGCCAAGTGATAGCGGGGGGGCCGCCAGCCGGGGAGCTGTTTTTT
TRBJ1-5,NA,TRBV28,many,CASSWGPRGQPQHF,TGTGCCAGCAGTTGGGGACCCCGGGGCCAGCCCCAGCATTTT
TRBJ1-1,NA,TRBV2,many,CASSEARTGGTEAFF,TGTGCCAGCAGTGAAGCGCGTACGGGGGGCACTGAAGCTTTCTTT
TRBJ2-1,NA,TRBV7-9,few,CASSFGFPSSQEGRGLDEQFF,TGTGCCAGCAGCTTTGGTTTTCCGTCCTCTCAAGAGGGAAGGGGTCTTGATGAGCAGTTCTTC
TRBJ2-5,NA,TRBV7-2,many,CASRRSIGETQYF,TGTGCCAGCAGGCGGTCGATTGGAGAGACCCAGTACTTC
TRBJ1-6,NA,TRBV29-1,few,CSVDLGIGSPLNF,TGCAGCGTTGATCTGGGTATAGGTTCACCCCTCAACTTT
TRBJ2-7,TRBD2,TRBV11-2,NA,CASSFSGGADYEQYF,TGTGCCAGCAGCTTCAGCGGGGGGGCCGACTACGAGCAGTACTTC
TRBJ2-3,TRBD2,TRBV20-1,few,CSARGLAGGGGTDTQYF,TGCAGTGCTAGAGGACTAGCGGGGGGCGGGGGCACAGATACGCAGTATTTT
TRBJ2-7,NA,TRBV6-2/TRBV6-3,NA,CASSYTTPAGYEQYF,TGTGCCAGCAGTTATACGACACCGGCCGGCTACGAGCAGTACTTC
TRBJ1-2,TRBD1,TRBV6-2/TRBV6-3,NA,CASSFGQGVYGYTF,TGTGCCAGCAGTTTTGGACAGGGTGTCTATGGCTACACCTTC
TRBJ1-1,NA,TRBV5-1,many,CASAIEGVNTEAFF,TGCGCCAGCGCCATAGAGGGGGTGAACACTGAAGCTTTCTTT
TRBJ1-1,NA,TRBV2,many,CATVKWARGQMNTEAFF,TGTGCCACCGTTAAGTGGGCTCGGGGGCAGATGAACACTGAAGCTTTCTTT
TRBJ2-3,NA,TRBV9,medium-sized,CASSPLNTDTQYF,TGTGCCAGCTCTCCTCTAAACACAGATACGCAGTATTTT
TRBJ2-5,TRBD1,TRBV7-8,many,CASSLGSGQGVFQYF,TGTGCCAGCAGCTTGGGATCGGGACAGGGGGTATTTCAGTACTTC
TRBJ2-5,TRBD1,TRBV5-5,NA,CASSHDRGQETQYF,TGTGCCAGCAGTCACGACAGGGGGCAAGAGACCCAGTACTTC